These 19 T cell receptor beta chains came from one sample sequenced in a study of Ad26.COV2.S vaccination and SARS-CoV-2 variants. Treatment reported: some 20 received Ad26.COV2.S at low or high dose, single or two shots; roughly five received placebo; per-sample allocation not given. Sampling was done on day 63 after the first vaccine or placebo injection. Measured with immunoSEQ multiplex PCR; TCRdb has only the in-frame clones, and not every one. The sample includes about half a million clones, roughly nine tenths of them seen just once. The sequenced sample was peripheral blood, obtained in a trial of Ad26.COV2.S vaccine versus placebo. These receptors were collected from a person aged 18-65 years who received the Ad26.COV2.S COVID-19 vaccine or a placebo.

V and J are TRBV3-1 (or the pseudogene TRBV3-2) and TRBJ2-2; tentatively, D is TRBD2 (6 bases). This CDR3 has 17 residues. V was shortened by 4 bases and J by 5 bases, with 20 bases between the two germline ends. Germline lookup yields CDR1 LGHDT and CDR2 YNNKEL (reference sequence). The CDR3, as DNA: TGTGCCAGCAGCCTTACGGGGCGACCAGGGAGGACCGGGGAGCTGTTTTTT. Its translation is CASSLTGRPGRTGELFF.

The genes are TRBV9 and TRBJ2-1; the D gene is possibly TRBD2 (6 bases). Trimming removed 0 bases at V and 0 bases at J, with 10 bases between. CDR3 length: 16 residues. Looked up from germline, CDR1 is SGDLS and CDR2 is YYNGEE. CDR3 in DNA: TGTGCCAGCAGCGTAGCCGGGACTGTCTCCTACAATGAGCAGTTCTTC. Translation gives CASSVAGTVSYNEQFF.

The rearrangement joins TRBV2 to TRBJ1-2; TRBD1 matches 8 bases. J lost 7 bases, V lost 6 bases, and 16 bases had no gene match. This CDR3 has 16 residues. Germline CDR1 and CDR2: SNHLY and FYNNEI. The CDR3 nucleotides read TGTGCCAGCAGCGGATCCCGAGCGGCAGGGGGCAGTGGCTACACCTTC. This codes for CASSGSRAAGGSGYTF.

As to this clone: One end of the junction varies from germline; a read error may be responsible. V usage is TRBV20-1 and J usage is TRBJ1-1, with D unresolved. Germline CDR1 is DFQATT and CDR2 is SNEGSKA (reference sequence). The CDR3 extends over 11 amino acids. In DNA form, the CDR3 reads TGCAGTGCAAGAGCCGTAACTGAAGCTTTCTTT. It specifies CSARAVTEAFF.

This chain links TRBV6-2 or TRBV6-3 with TRBJ1-1, with D maybe TRBD1 (5 bases). The germline CDR1 and CDR2 sequences are MNHEY and SVGEGT. The CDR3 is 13 amino acids. With 0 bases removed from V and 11 bases from J, the gap between germline ends came to 13 bases. The CDR3: CASSYSKSRAAFF. The CDR3, as DNA: TGTGCCAGCAGTTACTCGAAATCCAGGGCGGCTTTCTTT.

The chain recombines TRBV28 with TRBJ2-1; unclear D gene. Germline V CDR1 and CDR2: MDHEN, SYDVKM. There are 15 residues in the CDR3. V was cut by 6 bases and J by 6 bases, with 18 bases left in between. The CDR3 reads CASSSSPGAVNEQFF. The CDR3 DNA reads as TGTGCCAGCAGCTCCTCCCCAGGCGCGGTCAATGAGCAGTTCTTC. The full variable domain, completed using reference TRBV28 and TRBJ2-1, is DVKVTQSSRYLVKRTGEKVFLECVQDMDHENMFWYRQDPGLGLRLIYFSYDVKMKEKGDIPEGYSVSREKKERFSLILESASTNQTSMYLCASSSSPGAVNEQFFGPGTRLTVL.

J is TRBJ2-3 and V is TRBV9, with TRBD2 matching over 14 bases. The CDR3 contains 16 residues. V shed 2 bases and J 3 bases; nucleotides not matched to a gene: 2. Germline lookup yields CDR1 SGDLS and CDR2 YYNGEE. For the CDR3, the DNA is TGTGCCAGCAGCGTGGGACTAGCGGGAGCGACAGATACGCAGTATTTT. Protein product: CASSVGLAGATDTQYF.

The chain couples TRBV4-1 to TRBJ1-1; 11 nucleotides agree with TRBD1. Looked up from germline, CDR1 is MGHRA and CDR2 is YSYEKL. Trimming at V came to 6 bases and at J to 8 bases, leaving 17 bases not matched to a gene. The CDR3 consists of 17 residues. The DNA for the CDR3 is TGCGCCAGCAGTGCCGGACAGGGGGCGAGCCTAAACTACGAAGCTTTCTTT. Encoded protein: CASSAGQGASLNYEAFF.

The genes are TRBV7-6 and TRBJ2-2; 8 bases are shared with TRBD1. The length of the CDR3 is 15 residues. CDR1 is SGHVS and CDR2 is FNYEAQ in the germline V gene. V trimming: 5 bases; J trimming: 0 bases; junction bases outside the gene matches: 2. CDR3 nucleotide sequence: TGTGCCAGCAGCAGACAGGGGTCGAACACCGGGGAGCTGTTTTTT. Encoded protein: CASSRQGSNTGELFF.

The chain recombines TRBV11-2 with TRBJ1-1, with 7 positions matching TRBD1. CDR3 length equals 15 residues. Trimming removed 5 bases from V and 0 bases from J; junction bases left unmatched: 6. CDR1 is SGHAT, CDR2 FQNNGV, per germline. In nucleotides, the CDR3 is TGTGCCAGCAGCCTCCGGACAGGACTGAACACTGAAGCTTTCTTT. Encoded protein: CASSLRTGLNTEAFF.

V usage is TRBV19 and J usage is TRBJ2-1; 7 bases are shared with TRBD2. CDR3 length: 16 residues. CDR1 and CDR2 (germline): LNHDA, SQIVND (reference sequence). J gave up 2 bases and V 3 bases, and 7 bases lay outside the gene matches. CDR3 region: CASSMFGGSAYNEQFF. The CDR3 coding sequence is TGTGCCAGTAGTATGTTCGGCGGGAGCGCCTACAATGAGCAGTTCTTC.

V usage is TRBV18 and J usage is TRBJ1-4; D gene unclear. V lost 5 bases, J lost 5 bases, and 9 bases lay in between. The CDR3 is 13 residues long. In germline, CDR1 is KGHSH, CDR2 LQKENI. Here the CDR3 DNA reads TGTGCCAGCTCAGTTTTGGAGAATGAAAAACTGTTTTTT. This sequence encodes CASSVLENEKLFF.

The chain recombines TRBV18 with TRBJ1-1; 9 bases align to TRBD1. J gave up 2 bases and V 4 bases, and 8 bases lay outside the gene matches. The germline gives CDR1 KGHSH, CDR2 LQKENI. The CDR3 contains 16 residues. CDR3 amino acids: CASSQLDRGDNTEAFF. The CDR3 region has the DNA TGTGCCAGCTCACAGCTCGACAGGGGGGATAACACTGAAGCTTTCTTT.

J is TRBJ2-5 and V is TRBV4-2; D is possibly TRBD1 (7 bases). Trimming pared 1 base from V and 4 bases from J, leaving 19 bases between. CDR1 and CDR2 (germline): LGHNA, YNFKEQ. The CDR3 runs to 17 residues. This CDR3 is CASSQGGDRKGGETQYF. Here the CDR3 DNA reads TGTGCCAGCAGCCAAGGGGGGGACAGAAAGGGAGGAGAGACCCAGTACTTC.

The rearrangement links TRBV11-2 to TRBJ2-7; D unclear. The CDR3 is 15 amino acids. V was shortened by 1 base and J by 0 bases, with 10 bases between the two germline ends. Germline V gene sequence: CDR1 SGHAT, CDR2 FQNNGV. The CDR3 nucleotides read TGTGCCAGCAGCTTAGCGGCCGGAAGCTCCTACGAGCAGTACTTC. It codes for CASSLAAGSSYEQYF.

This clone has a single count. The V and J genes are TRBV7-9 and TRBJ2-7; perhaps D is TRBD1 or TRBD2 (6 bases each). This CDR3 has 16 amino acids. Trimming stripped 2 bases from V and 0 bases from J, with 14 bases between. In germline, CDR1 is SEHNR, CDR2 FQNEAQ (reference sequence). The CDR3: CASSLKGGGTSYEQYF. The CDR3 DNA reads TGTGCCAGCAGCTTAAAGGGGGGTGGGACCTCCTACGAGCAGTACTTC.

This clone is a singleton in its sample. The chain links TRBV28 to TRBJ2-4, with D perhaps matching TRBD1 (6 bases). This CDR3 contains 15 residues. From germline, CDR1 is MDHEN and CDR2 SYDVKM. Trimming removed 4 bases from V and 3 bases from J, with 13 bases in between. The CDR3 DNA reads TGTGCCAGCAGTTCCAGGGGTGGGGACAAAAACATTCAGTACTTC. Residues: CASSSRGGDKNIQYF.

J is TRBJ2-7 and V is TRBV7-8; D is ambiguous. The CDR3 extends over 12 amino acids. V shed 5 bases and J shed 3 bases, with 8 bases lying between them. Germline V gene lookup returns CDR1 SGHVS and CDR2 FQNEAQ. CDR3 sequence: CASSQANYEQYF. The CDR3 DNA follows: TGTGCCAGCAGCCAGGCGAACTACGAGCAGTACTTC.

This chain links TRBV30 with TRBJ2-7; D possibly matches TRBD1 or TRBD2 (5 bases each). Germline loops: CDR1 GTSNPN, CDR2 SVGIG (reference sequence). The CDR3 is 14 residues long. V was trimmed by 5 bases and J by 1 base, leaving 15 bases between them. The CDR3 coding sequence is TGTGCCTGGCTCGGGGCAGGTAATTCCTACGAGCAGTACTTC. Translated, it gives CAWLGAGNSYEQYF.